The next 22 T cell receptor beta chains were all read from a single sample in a study of shared clonotypes between healthy human individuals. Data came from immunoSEQ multiplex PCR; TCRdb stores just in-frame clones and leaves some out. The sample contains 2 million to 2.5 million clones, 85% to 95% of which appear only once. Sequences were obtained from naive CD4+ T cells sorted from blood. Described subset: CD45RA+ positively selected. Receptors originate from a man between 18 and 35 years old in good health.

The chain combines TRBV6-1 with TRBJ1-2; D unclear. The CDR3 length is 13 residues. V shed 8 bases and J shed 5 bases, with 15 bases lying between them. Germline V CDR1 and CDR2: MNHNS, SASEGT. The CDR3 DNA follows: TGTGCCAGCCGCCCAGAGGGAAGTTATGGCTACACCTTC. It is translated as CASRPEGSYGYTF.

The chain carries TRBV5-6 and TRBJ2-1; 11 bases line up with TRBD2. CDR3 length: 17 amino acids. Trimming cost V 5 bases and J 1 base; bases outside gene matches: 8. Germline CDR1 reads SGHDT; CDR2 reads YYEEEE. CDR3: CASSGSSGRNSYNEQFF. Here the CDR3 DNA reads TGTGCCAGCAGTGGGTCTAGCGGGAGGAATTCCTACAATGAGCAGTTCTTC.

The rearrangement joins TRBV10-3 to TRBJ2-7; D not resolved. The V and J ends lost 3 bases and 3 bases respectively, with 6 bases between them. This CDR3 spans 12 amino acids. Germline CDR1 is ENHRY and CDR2 is SYGVKD. This chain's CDR3 is CAISEVHYEQYF. The CDR3 nucleotides are TGTGCCATCAGTGAAGTCCACTACGAGCAGTACTTC.

The chain links TRBV4-1 to TRBJ1-4; D unclear. The V gene lost 2 bases and the J gene lost 0 bases, with 10 bases spanning the gap. CDR1 and CDR2 from the germline V gene are MGHRA and YSYEKL. The length of the CDR3 is 16 residues. Written as DNA, the CDR3 is TGCGCCAGCAGCCAACTCGGACTGACAACTAATGAAAAACTGTTTTTT. Residues: CASSQLGLTTNEKLFF.

In regard to this clone: One end of the junction is discordant with germline, which a read error may explain. The chain carries TRBV7-9 and TRBJ2-5; 8 bases match TRBD2. This CDR3 is built from 16 residues. Germline V gives CDR1 SEHNR, CDR2 FQNEAQ (reference sequence). The chain's CDR3 is CASSNGMVAGPEAQYF. In DNA, the CDR3 is TGTGCCAGCAGCAACGGGATGGTAGCGGGGCCAGAGGCCCAGTACTTC.

This clone was seen only once. This chain uses TRBV19 with TRBJ1-1, with D perhaps matching TRBD1 (6 bases). With 8 bases removed from V and 3 bases from J, the gap between germline ends came to 13 bases. The germline CDR1 and CDR2 sequences are LNHDA and SQIVND (reference sequence). The CDR3 consists of 13 residues. The CDR3 coding sequence is TGTGCCAGTTCCTTACACAGGGACACTGAAGCTTTCTTT. It specifies CASSLHRDTEAFF. The full variable domain, in which reference TRBV19 and TRBJ1-1 provide the parts outside the CDR3, is DGGITQSPKYLFRKEGQNVTLSCEQNLNHDAMYWYRQDPGQGLRLIYYSQIVNDFQKGDIAEGYSVSREKKESFPLTVTSAQKNPTAFYLCASSLHRDTEAFFGQGTRLTVV.

The rearrangement links TRBV25-1 to TRBJ2-3, with D maybe TRBD1 (5 bases). The CDR3 consists of 16 residues. V was clipped by 4 bases and J by 1 base, with 15 bases between them. CDR1 MGHDK and CDR2 SYGVNS come from the germline V gene. CDR3 DNA sequence: TGTGCCAGCAGTGCTAGACATCTAGGGGGCACAGATACGCAGTATTTT. This encodes CASSARHLGGTDTQYF.

This chain joins TRBV7-2 and TRBJ2-7, with 7 bases fitting TRBD1. The length of the CDR3 is 15 residues. In germline, CDR1 is SGHTA, CDR2 FQGNSA. J lost 2 bases, V lost 5 bases, and 9 bases had no gene match. CDR3 nucleotides: TGTGCCAGCAGCCCTAGTTGGACAGGAGCCTACGAGCAGTACTTC. This sequence encodes CASSPSWTGAYEQYF.

The chain employs TRBV6-5 and TRBJ2-7; tentatively, D is TRBD1 (6 bases). Trimming shortened V by 2 bases and J by 4 bases, and 15 bases separated the two germline ends. The CDR3 length is 15 residues. Germline V gene sequence: CDR1 MNHEY, CDR2 SVGAGI. The CDR3 loop is CASSYRQAVSYEQYF. Written as DNA, the CDR3 is TGTGCCAGCAGTTACCGACAGGCCGTTTCGTACGAGCAGTACTTC.

This chain links TRBV6-6 with TRBJ2-3; the D gene is possibly TRBD2 (5 bases). Germline V gene sequence: CDR1 MNHNY, CDR2 SVGAGI (reference sequence). CDR3 size: 16 residues. The ends were cut back, 1 base at V and 8 bases at J, with 19 bases in the middle. CDR3 sequence reads: CASSYLLAGSGGTQYF. CDR3 DNA sequence: TGTGCCAGCAGTTACTTGTTGGCGGGTTCGGGCGGTACGCAGTATTTT.

Comments on this clone: The identical CDR3 is also encoded by other nucleotide sequences in the sample. The V call is TRBV18, the J call TRBJ2-2; no firm D call. Germline loops: CDR1 KGHSH, CDR2 LQKENI. This CDR3 contains 13 residues. Trimming pared 3 bases from V and 5 bases from J, leaving 7 bases between. The CDR3 DNA reads TGTGCCAGCTCACCGGATAGGACCGGGGAGCTGTTTTTT. This sequence encodes CASSPDRTGELFF.

CDR3 amino acids: CASMVRGDYGYTF. In DNA form, the CDR3 reads TGTGCCAGCATGGTGAGGGGCGACTATGGCTACACCTTC. The V and J genes are TRBV6-1 and TRBJ1-2, with D perhaps TRBD1 (5 bases). CDR1 is MNHNS and CDR2 is SASEGT in the germline V gene. The CDR3 spans 13 residues. V was clipped by 7 bases and J by 3 bases, with 12 bases between them.

Remarks on this clone: Other DNA sequences in this specimen translate into the identical CDR3. The chain recombines TRBV5-1 with TRBJ2-5; D remains ambiguous. Germline V gene data show CDR1 as SGHRS and CDR2 as YFSETQ. The CDR3 sequence is 14 residues long. V was cut by 0 bases and J by 1 base, with 7 bases left in between. CDR3 sequence reads: CASSLGGFQETQYF. CDR3 nucleotides: TGCGCCAGCAGCTTGGGGGGATTCCAAGAGACCCAGTACTTC.

V and J are TRBV6-5 and TRBJ1-4, with D perhaps TRBD1 (6 bases). The CDR3 extends over 13 amino acids. CDR1 is MNHEY and CDR2 is SVGAGI in the germline V gene. V lost 8 bases to trimming and J lost 6 bases, with 13 bases between them. CDR3 in amino acids: CASRNRQDEKLFF. The CDR3 region has the DNA TGTGCCAGCCGGAATAGACAGGATGAAAAACTGTTTTTT.

This chain uses TRBV5-4 with TRBJ1-4, with TRBD1 identical over 7 bases. The CDR3 covers 15 residues. V lost 1 base, J lost 7 bases, and 7 bases stayed unmatched. Germline V gene data show CDR1 as SGHNT and CDR2 as YYREEE (reference sequence). The CDR3 sequence is CASSLSRGRGEKLFF. The CDR3 coding sequence is TGTGCCAGCAGCTTGAGTAGGGGGCGCGGTGAAAAACTGTTTTTT.

The V and J genes are TRBV18 and TRBJ2-6; D unclear. The germline V gene encodes CDR1 KGHSH and CDR2 LQKENI. The CDR3 has 17 residues. V gave up 1 base and J gave up 0 bases, with 10 bases separating them. The CDR3 DNA follows: TGTGCCAGCTCACCACGGACCCTAGGCTCTGGGGCCAACGTCCTGACTTTC. It yields the protein CASSPRTLGSGANVLTF.

The CDR3 protein is CASSPGAMEKLFF. In DNA, the CDR3 is TGTGCCAGCTCACCAGGGGCTATGGAAAAACTGTTTTTT. This sequence joins TRBV18 and TRBJ1-4; D possibly corresponds to TRBD1 (5 bases). Germline V gene sequence: CDR1 KGHSH, CDR2 LQKENI. CDR3 length equals 13 residues. V was clipped by 2 bases and J by 8 bases, with 9 bases between them.

J is TRBJ1-2 and V is TRBV5-8; tentatively, D is TRBD1 (6 bases). With 4 bases removed from V and 6 bases from J, the gap between germline ends came to 19 bases. This CDR3 spans 15 amino acids. CDR1 SGHTS and CDR2 YDEGEE come from the germline V gene. This CDR3 is CASSAWVVQGNGYTF. For the CDR3, the DNA is TGTGCCAGCAGCGCTTGGGTTGTACAGGGCAATGGCTACACCTTC.

This clone was seen once. The rearrangement uses TRBV2 and TRBJ1-2; tentatively, D is TRBD1 (5 bases). Germline CDR1 and CDR2: SNHLY and FYNNEI. Trimming pared 0 bases from V and 4 bases from J, leaving 9 bases between. This CDR3 contains 14 residues. As DNA, the CDR3 is TGTGCCAGCAGTGAAGCGGAGGGGATCTATGGCTACACCTTC. Translated, it gives CASSEAEGIYGYTF.

This rearrangement joins TRBV7-2 to TRBJ2-2; D ambiguous. This CDR3 region has 14 residues. The germline gives CDR1 SGHTA, CDR2 FQGNSA. The ends were cut back, 0 bases at V and 4 bases at J, with 6 bases in the middle. CDR3 sequence reads: CASSLAAGTGELFF. CDR3 sequence (DNA): TGTGCCAGCAGCTTAGCGGCAGGCACCGGGGAGCTGTTTTTT.

The rearrangement uses TRBV10-3 and TRBJ1-5, with a tentative D call TRBD1 (5 bases). Germline V gene sequence: CDR1 ENHRY, CDR2 SYGVKD. The CDR3 is 15 amino acids. With 5 bases removed from V and 2 bases from J, the gap between germline ends came to 13 bases. CDR3 sequence: CAISPRGDGNQPQHF. The DNA for the CDR3 is TGTGCCATCAGTCCCAGAGGGGATGGCAATCAGCCCCAGCATTTT.

The gene calls are TRBV5-1 and TRBJ2-7; no definite D call. The CDR3 contains 13 residues. Trimming stripped 5 bases from V and 0 bases from J, with 9 bases between. The V gene's germline CDR1 is SGHRS and CDR2 YFSETQ. As DNA, the CDR3 is TGCGCCAGCAGACCCGTAAGCTCCTACGAGCAGTACTTC. This encodes CASRPVSSYEQYF.